This paragraph covers one TCR beta chain sequence. This sample is drawn from a study of radiotherapy plus CTLA-4 blockade in lung cancer. The repertoire was sequenced with immunoSEQ multiplex PCR; TCRdb's copy has only in-frame clones and lacks some. The table includes about 87,000 clones, about 87% detected once. This sample comprised peripheral blood, obtained from a patient treated with radiotherapy plus ipilimumab. The origin of this receptor is a human donor with non-small cell lung cancer that progressed on radiotherapy plus ipilimumab.

As DNA, the CDR3 is TGTGCCAGCAGCTGGACAGGGGAAGAGACCCAGTACTTC. It codes for CASSWTGEETQYF. The chain carries TRBV11-1 and TRBJ2-5; 9 nucleotides agree with TRBD1. Germline CDR1 is SGHAT and CDR2 is FQDESV (reference sequence). CDR3 length: 13 amino acids. With V trimmed by 4 bases and J by 3 bases, 0 bases remained unmatched.